The T cell receptor (beta chain) described here comes from a study of shared clonotypes between healthy human individuals. Across the whole study: The study used three CD4 naive, three CD4 memory, two CD8 naive and one CD8 memory plate per donor.

TCRdb's copy holds only in-frame clones and misses some; the assay was immunoSEQ multiplex PCR. The sample shows 550,000 to 750,000 clones, 92% of them seen only once. This CDR3 contains 15 residues. CDR1 is MNHNY and CDR2 is SVGAGI in the germline V gene (reference sequence). The V end lost 0 bases, the J end lost 1 base, and 9 bases lay between the germline ends. Terminally differentiated effector memory CD45RA+ cells were excluded by CCR7 positive selection of CD45RO-negative cells. The study enrolled healthy HIV-negative adults without recent acute infections or vaccinations as donors. Every donor, a Caucasian adult, lived in Nashville, Tennessee.

The sequence came from a man aged 25-40 years in good health. Sequenced: naive CD8+ T cells sorted from blood. V is TRBV6-6 and J is TRBJ1-1, with unresolved D. The CDR3 spells CASSYSEGPNTEAFF. For the CDR3, the DNA is TGTGCCAGCAGTTACTCGGAAGGACCGAACACTGAAGCTTTCTTT.